The 16 T cell receptor beta chains below were found in one sample sequenced in a study of T cell responses to AZD1222 COVID-19 vaccine. Sequenced by immunoSEQ multiplex PCR; TCRdb stores in-frame clones only, minus some. The table shows some 71,000 clones, with roughly 84% occurring only once. The starting material was peripheral blood, obtained on day 0 of AZD1222 vaccination. The source is an adult in good health.

J is TRBJ1-2 and V is TRBV28, with D tentatively TRBD1 (6 bases). Looked up from germline, CDR1 is MDHEN and CDR2 is SYDVKM. CDR3 length: 17 amino acids. The V end was cut by 6 bases, the J end by 1 base, with 21 bases between. CDR3 sequence (DNA): TGTGCCAGCAGCCCCGAATTCGGACAGCAAATTAACTATGGCTACACCTTC. This translates into CASSPEFGQQINYGYTF.

The chain employs TRBV15 and TRBJ2-5, with D tentatively TRBD2 (5 bases). Germline CDR1 reads LNHNV; CDR2 reads YYDKDF (reference sequence). This CDR3 region has 15 residues. V lost 0 bases and J lost 7, with 15 bases in between. The CDR3 DNA is TGTGCCACCAGCAGAGATCGATTACTAGAGGTGACCCAGTACTTC. This translates into CATSRDRLLEVTQYF.

This chain uses TRBV15 with TRBJ2-1; TRBD1 matches at 7 bases. The germline CDR1 and CDR2 sequences are LNHNV and YYDKDF (reference sequence). The CDR3 is 16 residues long. The V segment lost 3 bases and the J segment 3 bases; nucleotides outside the gene matches: 8. CDR3 sequence reads: CATSSSRTGVYNEQFF. CDR3 DNA: TGTGCCACCAGCAGTTCCCGAACAGGGGTCTACAATGAGCAGTTCTTC. Variable domain in full (rest from reference TRBV15 and TRBJ2-1): DAMVIQNPRYQVTQFGKPVTLSCSQTLNHNVMYWYQQKSSQAPKLLFHYYDKDFNNEADTPDNFQSRRPNTSFCFLDIRSPGLGDTAMYLCATSSSRTGVYNEQFFGPGTRLTVL.

This sequence joins TRBV5-5 and TRBJ1-2; D may be TRBD1 (6 bases). The CDR3 length is 15 residues. From germline, CDR1 is SGHKS and CDR2 YYEKEE (reference sequence). V shed 0 bases and J shed 1 base, with 10 bases lying between them. The CDR3 region is CASSLVGQSNYGYTF. In nucleotides, the CDR3 is TGTGCCAGCAGCTTGGTAGGACAGAGTAACTATGGCTACACCTTC. Drawing the rest from reference TRBV5-5 and TRBJ1-2, the complete variable domain is DAGVTQSPTHLIKTRGQQVTLRCSPISGHKSVSWYQQVLGQGPQFIFQYYEKEERGRGNFPDRFSARQFPNYSSELNVNALLLGDSALYLCASSLVGQSNYGYTFGSGTRLTVV.

This chain connects TRBV7-3 to TRBJ2-1, with D tentatively TRBD1 (5 bases). This CDR3 contains 14 residues. The germline CDR1 and CDR2 sequences are SGHTA and FQGTGA. The germline V and J ends were trimmed by 1 base and 5 bases, with 9 bases remaining between them. CDR3 coding DNA: TGTGCCAGCAGCTTAAGTACAGGAAACAATGAGCAGTTCTTC. This gives the protein CASSLSTGNNEQFF.

The rearrangement joins TRBV29-1 to TRBJ2-5; 8 nucleotides line up with TRBD1. Germline V lookup: CDR1 SQVTM, CDR2 ANQGSEA. The trim removed 6 bases at V and 3 bases at J, leaving 6 bases unmatched. The CDR3 contains 13 residues. CDR3 in amino acids: CSVRRGLEETQYF. The CDR3 nucleotides are TGCAGCGTGCGCAGGGGGCTAGAAGAGACCCAGTACTTC.

The chain carries TRBV27 and TRBJ2-3; TRBD2 aligns across 12 bases. CDR3 length equals 16 residues. Germline loops: CDR1 MNHEY, CDR2 SMNVEV (reference sequence). V was clipped by 7 bases and J by 4 bases; unmatched bases: 9. CDR3 protein: CASNLLAGGSSDTQYF. The CDR3 DNA reads as TGTGCCAGCAACCTACTAGCGGGGGGTTCCTCAGATACGCAGTATTTT.

This clone was detected a few times. V usage is TRBV5-1 and J usage is TRBJ1-2, with D perhaps TRBD1 (6 bases). Germline CDR1 is SGHRS and CDR2 is YFSETQ. The V end was cut by 2 bases, the J end by 6 bases, with 20 bases between. This CDR3 spans 16 amino acids. The CDR3 coding sequence is TGCGCCAGCAGCTTAAACCCTCAGGGGTTTGGAGATGGCTACACCTTC. Amino acids: CASSLNPQGFGDGYTF.

This chain connects TRBV24-1 to TRBJ1-2; D is unresolved. The germline V and J ends were trimmed by 6 bases and 1 base, with 5 bases remaining between them. This CDR3 spans 12 amino acids. Germline V gene lookup returns CDR1 KGHDR and CDR2 SFDVKD. CDR3 coding DNA: TGTGCCACCAGTACTGTTAACTATGGCTACACCTTC. This encodes CATSTVNYGYTF.

CDR3 region: CASSLGIENTIYF. CDR3 sequence (DNA): TGCGCCAGCAGCTTGGGTATAGAAAACACCATATATTTT. The rearrangement links TRBV5-1 to TRBJ1-3, with no clear D. This CDR3 is built from 13 residues. The ends were cut back, 0 bases at V and 6 bases at J, with 7 bases in the middle. CDR1 and CDR2 from the germline V gene are SGHRS and YFSETQ.

V usage is TRBV23-1 and J usage is TRBJ1-5, with 8 bases fitting TRBD1. TRBV23-1 is recorded as an ORF, its role being uncertain. The V segment lost 6 bases and the J segment 5 bases; nucleotides outside the gene matches: 6. The CDR3 runs 14 residues. CDR3: CASRRSGGDQPQHF. CDR3 in DNA: TGCGCCAGCAGACGTTCAGGGGGCGATCAGCCCCAGCATTTT.

This chain uses TRBV30 with TRBJ1-2, with D uncertain. The CDR3 has 13 amino acids. Germline lookup yields CDR1 GTSNPN and CDR2 SVGIG (reference sequence). V was clipped by 2 bases and J by 0 bases, with 7 bases between them. CDR3 protein: CAWSIITNYGYTF. Here the CDR3 DNA reads TGTGCCTGGAGTATAATTACTAACTATGGCTACACCTTC.

The rearrangement joins TRBV6-6 to TRBJ1-2; D possibly corresponds to TRBD1 (6 bases). V lost 2 bases and J 1 base, leaving 8 bases between the germline ends. This CDR3 comprises 14 residues. CDR1 and CDR2 (germline): MNHNY, SVGAGI (reference sequence). CDR3 nucleotide sequence: TGTGCCAGCAGTTACATGGACAGTAACTATGGCTACACCTTC. It translates to CASSYMDSNYGYTF.

The chain joins TRBV9 to TRBJ2-5; 8 bases align to TRBD2. Germline CDR1 reads SGDLS; CDR2 reads YYNGEE. This CDR3 comprises 16 residues. J lost 3 bases, V lost 1 base, and 8 bases had no gene match. The CDR3 nucleotides are TGTGCCAGCAGCGTACTGATGGGGCGGGGGGAAGAGACCCAGTACTTC. Protein product: CASSVLMGRGEETQYF.

CDR3 coding DNA: TGTGCCTGGAGTCAGAGGGAGAATCAGCCCCAGCATTTT. This sequence encodes CAWSQRENQPQHF. This chain uses TRBV30 with TRBJ1-5; D is unresolved. CDR3 length: 13 amino acids. Trimming left V 2 bases short and J 4 bases short, with 9 bases between. CDR1 and CDR2 (germline): GTSNPN, SVGIG (reference sequence).

The rearrangement joins TRBV9 to TRBJ2-7; TRBD1 matches at 9 bases. With 4 bases clipped from V and 4 bases from J, the junction kept 21 bases outside the gene matches. CDR1 is SGDLS, CDR2 YYNGEE, per germline. This CDR3 has 19 amino acids. This CDR3 is CASSPLVGTGLARTYEQYF. The CDR3 region has the DNA TGTGCCAGCAGCCCACTAGTCGGGACAGGGCTTGCGCGGACTTACGAGCAGTACTTC.